This T cell receptor beta chain was observed in a study of T cells in Graves' hyperthyroidism and ophthalmopathy. TCR beta CDR3 region amplification was performed from RNA transcripts. A first-round RT-PCR of the TCR CDR3 used the HTBI primer set. TCRdb re-called the multiplex PCR reads with MiXCR, one entry per CDR3 protein. The sample records around 500,000 distinct CDR3 sequences, approximately 23% being singletons. The sequence was obtained from a woman between 65 and 79 years old with Graves' ophthalmopathy. Sequencing used blood.

DNA of the CDR3: TGCAGTGCTACCGAGACAGGGGGCGAAAAACTGTTTTTT. Protein product: CSATETGGEKLFF. The chain employs TRBV20-1 and TRBJ1-4, with 10 bases that match TRBD1. The germline gives CDR1 DFQATT, CDR2 SNEGSKA (reference sequence). The V segment lost 4 bases and the J segment 8 bases; nucleotides outside the gene matches: 4. The CDR3 has 13 residues.